The clone carrying this TCR beta chain was seen a few times. Sequence at one end of the junction differs from germline and may be a read error. CDR3 size: 15 residues. The germline CDR1 and CDR2 sequences are LNHDA and SQIVND (reference sequence). Assay: immunoSEQ multiplex PCR; the TCRdb copy retains only in-frame clones and omits some. The table lists about 80,000 clones, around 88% of them singletons. The sample comes from a study of blood T cell repertoires in COVID-19. Across the study: Some COVID-19 samples were acute and others convalescent; all came from the United States, Italy and Spain.

This sequence joins TRBV19 and TRBJ2-7; 7 nucleotides line up with TRBD2. This sequence originates from a man older than 75 with active or convalescent COVID-19. The sample comprised peripheral blood. CDR3 sequence reads: CASTDPGRGSDEQYF. CDR3 DNA sequence: TGTGCCAGTACTGATCCTGGGAGGGGCTCCGACGAGCAGTACTTC.